This TCR beta chain was obtained from a study of cytomegalovirus exposure and HLA in healthy donors. The study's findings and limits: After further analysis at a later stage, 16,951 TCR beta sequences were associated with HLA alleles at 0.05 false discovery rate. Looking again later, the authors saw that most CMV-associated TCR beta chains seemed HLA-restricted. Further analysis, carried out later, found HLA-associated TCR beta chains more clonally expanded than equally common other chains.

Primers: 60 Vbeta forward and 13 Jbeta reverse. Sequencing used immunoSEQ multiplex PCR; TCRdb keeps in-frame clones, though not all of them. The repertoire table contains about 55,000 clones. In the case of this clone: The antigen remains undetermined.

The CDR3 consists of 15 residues. Germline CDR1 and CDR2: MGHRA and YSYEKL. With V trimmed by 3 bases and J by 6 bases, 6 bases remained unmatched. The receptor comes from a man in his forties or fifties in good health and CMV-seropositive. The sequenced sample consisted of PBMCs. The chain is built from TRBV4-1 and TRBJ1-5, with TRBD1 matching over 9 bases. CDR3 DNA sequence: TGCGCCAGCAGCCAGGTGGGGACAGGGAGTCAGCCCCAGCATTTT. It is translated as CASSQVGTGSQPQHF.